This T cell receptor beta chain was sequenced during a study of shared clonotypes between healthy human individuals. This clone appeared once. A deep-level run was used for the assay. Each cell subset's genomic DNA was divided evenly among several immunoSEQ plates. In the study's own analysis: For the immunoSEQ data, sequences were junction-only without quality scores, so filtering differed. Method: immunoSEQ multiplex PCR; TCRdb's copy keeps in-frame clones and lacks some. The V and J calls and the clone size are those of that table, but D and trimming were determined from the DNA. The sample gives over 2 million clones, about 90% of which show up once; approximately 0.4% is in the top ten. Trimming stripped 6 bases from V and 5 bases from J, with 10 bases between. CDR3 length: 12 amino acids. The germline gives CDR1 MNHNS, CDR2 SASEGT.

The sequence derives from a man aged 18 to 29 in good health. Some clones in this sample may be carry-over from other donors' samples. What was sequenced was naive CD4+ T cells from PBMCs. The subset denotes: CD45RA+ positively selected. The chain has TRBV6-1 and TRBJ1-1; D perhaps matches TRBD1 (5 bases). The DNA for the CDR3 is TGTGCCAGCAGAAGGGGAAGTACTGAAGCTTTCTTT. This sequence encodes CASRRGSTEAFF.